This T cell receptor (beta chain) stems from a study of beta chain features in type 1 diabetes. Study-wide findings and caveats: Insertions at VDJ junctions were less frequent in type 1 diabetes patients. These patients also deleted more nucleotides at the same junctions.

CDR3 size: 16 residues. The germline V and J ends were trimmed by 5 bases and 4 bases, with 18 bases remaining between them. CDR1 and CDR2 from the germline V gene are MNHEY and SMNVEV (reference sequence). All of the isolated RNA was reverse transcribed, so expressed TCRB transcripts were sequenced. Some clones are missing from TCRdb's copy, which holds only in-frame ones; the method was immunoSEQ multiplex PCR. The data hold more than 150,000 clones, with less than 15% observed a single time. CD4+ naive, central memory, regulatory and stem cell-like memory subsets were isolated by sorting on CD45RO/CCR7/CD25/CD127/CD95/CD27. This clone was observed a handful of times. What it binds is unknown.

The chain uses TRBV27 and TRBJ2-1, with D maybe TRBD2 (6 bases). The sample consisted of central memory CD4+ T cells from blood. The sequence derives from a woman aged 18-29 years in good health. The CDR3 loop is CASSPGRWGRYNEQFF. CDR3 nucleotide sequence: TGTGCCAGCAGTCCAGGGAGGTGGGGACGATACAATGAGCAGTTCTTC.